This T cell receptor beta chain was sequenced during a study of identical twins. Trimming removed 2 bases from V and 1 base from J, with 8 bases in between. Per germline, CDR1 SGHTA and CDR2 FQGTGA. The CDR3 is 14 amino acids. This clonotype showed up just a few times. TCRdb fed the 5' RACE reads into MiXCR, producing one record per CDR3 protein. Seen here are about 200,000 distinct CDR3 sequences, approximately 9% observed once, and the top ten hold around 5.1%. Sequenced input: memory (CD45RO+) T cells sorted from blood. The chain joins TRBV7-3 to TRBJ2-5; D not certain. The TCR originated in a woman aged 18-30 years in good health. The CDR3: CASSLYDTQETQYF. Here the CDR3 DNA reads TGTGCCAGCAGCTTATACGACACCCAAGAGACCCAGTACTTC.